These T cell receptor beta chains were read from a single sample in a study of a mutant IDH1 vaccine in newly diagnosed glioma. The assay was immunoSEQ multiplex PCR, and TCRdb's table has in-frame clones only and misses some. The data contain some 50,000 clones, approximately 64% of them singletons. Their antigens remain unidentified. The material was peripheral blood mononuclear cells (PBMCs), obtained from a glioma patient whose treatment included an IDH1 peptide vaccine. The receptors shown here come from a man in his forties with glioma. Some clones in this sample may be carry-over from other donors' samples. The CDR3 runs from the conserved cysteine through the conserved F or W. The D gene is left open where the match is weak. A clone size is listed for some rows: how often the clone was seen (once, few, many), or a class if it is expanded.

TRBV30	13	.	TRBJ1-5	.	CAWSVQQNQPQHF	TGTGCCTGGAGTGTACAGCAGAATCAGCCCCAGCATTTT
TRBV7-3	16	.	TRBJ2-6	.	CASSLSVGTGANVLTF	TGTGCCAGCAGCTTAAGTGTGGGGACTGGGGCCAACGTCCTGACTTTC
TRBV7-9	15	.	TRBJ2-2	.	CASRGVGGLTGELFF	TGTGCCAGCAGAGGGGTTGGAGGGCTCACCGGGGAGCTGTTTTTT
TRBV25-1	13	once	TRBJ1-5	.	CASSEQGNQPQHF	TGTGCCAGCAGTGAACAGGGTAATCAGCCCCAGCATTTT
TRBV5-1	14	.	TRBJ1-4	.	CASSYDGIDEKLFF	TGCGCCAGCAGCTACGACGGTATAGATGAAAAACTGTTTTTT
TRBV7-2	14	.	TRBJ2-3	.	CASSFSPLGDTQYF	TGTGCCAGCAGCTTCTCTCCTTTGGGAGATACGCAGTATTTT
TRBV6-1	14	.	TRBJ1-6	TRBD1	CASSDWGQATPLHF	TGTGCCAGCAGTGATTGGGGACAGGCGACACCCCTCCACTTT
TRBV19	15	.	TRBJ1-6	.	CASSMGRSYNSPLHF	TGTGCCAGTAGTATGGGCAGAAGTTATAATTCACCCCTCCACTTT
TRBV9	15	.	TRBJ2-1	TRBD2	CASSVLGSGAGEQFF	TGTGCCAGCAGCGTATTGGGTAGCGGGGCGGGTGAGCAGTTCTTC
TRBV25-1	13	.	TRBJ2-1	TRBD1	CASSGRGLGEQFF	TGTGCCAGCAGTGGAAGGGGGCTCGGTGAGCAGTTCTTC